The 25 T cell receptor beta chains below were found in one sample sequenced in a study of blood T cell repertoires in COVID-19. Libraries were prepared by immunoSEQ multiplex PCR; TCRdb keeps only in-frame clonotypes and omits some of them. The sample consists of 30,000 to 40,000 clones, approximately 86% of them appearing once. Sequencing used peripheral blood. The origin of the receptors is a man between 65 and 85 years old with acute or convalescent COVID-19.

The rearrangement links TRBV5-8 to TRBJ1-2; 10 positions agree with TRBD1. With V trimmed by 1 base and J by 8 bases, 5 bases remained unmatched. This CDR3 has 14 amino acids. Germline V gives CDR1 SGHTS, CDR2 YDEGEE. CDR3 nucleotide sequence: TGTGCCAGCAGCTTGCGATCGACAGGGGGCGGCTACACCTTC. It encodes CASSLRSTGGGYTF.

The CDR3 DNA reads as TGTGCCAGCACTAGGCGATATCAGCCCCAGCATTTT. This codes for CASTRRYQPQHF. This chain joins TRBV7-3 and TRBJ1-5; D is ambiguous. The length of the CDR3 is 12 residues. The germline V gene encodes CDR1 SGHTA and CDR2 FQGTGA. V shed 7 bases and J shed 5 bases, with 9 bases lying between them.

DNA for the CDR3: TGTGCCTGGAGGACGACAGGGAAACAAGAGACCCAGTACTTC. Translation gives CAWRTTGKQETQYF. This sequence joins TRBV30 and TRBJ2-5; 7 nucleotides line up with TRBD1. V lost 3 bases, J lost 2 bases, and 6 bases stayed unmatched. Germline CDR1 and CDR2: GTSNPN and SVGIG (reference sequence). The CDR3 covers 14 residues.

Here the CDR3 reads CASSPWDREAEGYTF. As DNA, the CDR3 is TGTGCCAGCAGCCCCTGGGACAGGGAGGCGGAGGGCTACACCTTC. The chain uses TRBV7-9 and TRBJ1-2, with 9 positions matching TRBD1. Germline V gives CDR1 SEHNR, CDR2 FQNEAQ (reference sequence). Germline trimming cut 5 bases from V and 8 bases from J; bases unmatched to any gene: 12. There are 15 residues in the CDR3.

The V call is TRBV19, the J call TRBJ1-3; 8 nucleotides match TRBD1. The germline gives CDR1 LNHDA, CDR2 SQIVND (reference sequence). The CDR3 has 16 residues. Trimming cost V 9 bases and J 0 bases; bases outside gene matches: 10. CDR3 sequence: CARKPGQAFSGNTIYF. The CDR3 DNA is TGTGCCAGGAAACCGGGACAGGCCTTCTCTGGAAACACCATATATTTT.

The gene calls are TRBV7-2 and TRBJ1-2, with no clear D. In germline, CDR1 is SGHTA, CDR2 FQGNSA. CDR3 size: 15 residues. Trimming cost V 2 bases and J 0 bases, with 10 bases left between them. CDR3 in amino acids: CASSLLAGPNYGYTF. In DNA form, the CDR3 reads TGTGCCAGCAGCTTACTGGCGGGTCCTAACTATGGCTACACCTTC.

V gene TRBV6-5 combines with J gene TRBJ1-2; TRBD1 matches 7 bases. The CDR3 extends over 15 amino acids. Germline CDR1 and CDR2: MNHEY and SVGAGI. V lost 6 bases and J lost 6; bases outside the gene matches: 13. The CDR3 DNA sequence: TGTGCCAGCAGAACAGGGGCGGCAGGAAGGGATGGCTACACCTTC. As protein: CASRTGAAGRDGYTF.

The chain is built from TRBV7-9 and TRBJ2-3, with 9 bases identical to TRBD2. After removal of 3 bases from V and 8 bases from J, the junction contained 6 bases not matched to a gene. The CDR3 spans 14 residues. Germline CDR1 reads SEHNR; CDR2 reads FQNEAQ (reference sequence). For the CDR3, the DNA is TGTGCCAGCAGCTTTGGCGGGAGGGGGGGTACGCAGTATTTT. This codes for CASSFGGRGGTQYF.

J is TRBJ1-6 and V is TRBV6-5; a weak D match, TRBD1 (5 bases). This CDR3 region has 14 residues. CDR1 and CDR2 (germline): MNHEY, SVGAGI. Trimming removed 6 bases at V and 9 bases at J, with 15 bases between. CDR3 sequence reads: CASSPEGAGSPLHF. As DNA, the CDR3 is TGTGCCAGCAGCCCCGAAGGGGCTGGTTCACCCCTCCACTTT.

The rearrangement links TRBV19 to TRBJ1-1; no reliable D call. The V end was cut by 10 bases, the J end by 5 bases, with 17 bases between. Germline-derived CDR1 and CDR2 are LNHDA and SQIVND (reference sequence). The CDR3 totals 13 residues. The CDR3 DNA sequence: TGTGCCACCCAGGCGTTGGCAGATACTGAAGCTTTCTTT. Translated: CATQALADTEAFF.

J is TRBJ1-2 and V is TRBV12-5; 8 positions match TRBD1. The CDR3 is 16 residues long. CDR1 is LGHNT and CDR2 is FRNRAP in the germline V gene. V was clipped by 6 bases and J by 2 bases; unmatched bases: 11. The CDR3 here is CASGTDRAVMNYGYTF. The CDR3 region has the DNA TGTGCTAGTGGAACGGACAGGGCTGTAATGAACTATGGCTACACCTTC.

The CDR3 loop reads CASSLAGQGTEAFF. CDR3 nucleotides: TGCGCCAGCAGCTTGGCAGGGCAAGGCACTGAAGCTTTCTTT. This chain connects TRBV5-1 to TRBJ1-1; tentatively, D is TRBD1 (5 bases). Germline CDR1 SGHRS, CDR2 YFSETQ. There are 14 residues in the CDR3. Trimming stripped 0 bases from V and 4 bases from J, with 10 bases between.

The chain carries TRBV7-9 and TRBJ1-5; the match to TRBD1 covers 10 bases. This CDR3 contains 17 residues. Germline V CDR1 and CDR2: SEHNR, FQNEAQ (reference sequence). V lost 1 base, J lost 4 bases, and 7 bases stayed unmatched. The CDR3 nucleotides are TGTGCCAGCAGCTTAGTCTCCGGGACAGGGGATAATCAGCCCCAGCATTTT. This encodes CASSLVSGTGDNQPQHF.

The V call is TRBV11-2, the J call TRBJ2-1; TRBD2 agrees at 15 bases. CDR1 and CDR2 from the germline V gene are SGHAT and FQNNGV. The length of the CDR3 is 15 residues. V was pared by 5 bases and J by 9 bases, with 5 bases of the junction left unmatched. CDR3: CASSRTSGGEGEQFF. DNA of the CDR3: TGTGCCAGCAGCCGGACTAGCGGGGGGGAAGGTGAGCAGTTCTTC. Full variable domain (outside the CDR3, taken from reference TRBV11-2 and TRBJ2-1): EAGVAQSPRYKIIEKRQSVAFWCNPISGHATLYWYQQILGQGPKLLIQFQNNGVVDDSQLPKDRFSAERLKGVDSTLKIQPAKLEDSAVYLCASSRTSGGEGEQFFGPGTRLTVL.

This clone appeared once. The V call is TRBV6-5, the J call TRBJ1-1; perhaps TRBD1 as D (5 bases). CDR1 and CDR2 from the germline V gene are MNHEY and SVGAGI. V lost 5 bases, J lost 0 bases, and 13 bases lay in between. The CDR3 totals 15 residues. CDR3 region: CASSMGRLMNTEAFF. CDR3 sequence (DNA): TGTGCCAGCAGTATGGGGCGGCTCATGAACACTGAAGCTTTCTTT.

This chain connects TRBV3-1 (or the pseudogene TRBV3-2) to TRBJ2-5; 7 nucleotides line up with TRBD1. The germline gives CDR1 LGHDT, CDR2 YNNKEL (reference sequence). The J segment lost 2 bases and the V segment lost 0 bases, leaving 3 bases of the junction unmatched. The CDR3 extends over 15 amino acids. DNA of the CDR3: TGTGCCAGCAGCCAAGAAGCGACAGGGCAAGAGACCCAGTACTTC. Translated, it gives CASSQEATGQETQYF.

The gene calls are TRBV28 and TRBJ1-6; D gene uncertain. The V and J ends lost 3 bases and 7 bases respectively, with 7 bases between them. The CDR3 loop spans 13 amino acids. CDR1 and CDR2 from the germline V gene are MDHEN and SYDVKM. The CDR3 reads CASSFSGNSPLHF. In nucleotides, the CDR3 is TGTGCCAGCAGTTTCAGCGGGAATTCACCCCTCCACTTT. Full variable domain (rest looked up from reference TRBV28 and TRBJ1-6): DVKVTQSSRYLVKRTGEKVFLECVQDMDHENMFWYRQDPGLGLRLIYFSYDVKMKEKGDIPEGYSVSREKKERFSLILESASTNQTSMYLCASSFSGNSPLHFGNGTRLTVT.

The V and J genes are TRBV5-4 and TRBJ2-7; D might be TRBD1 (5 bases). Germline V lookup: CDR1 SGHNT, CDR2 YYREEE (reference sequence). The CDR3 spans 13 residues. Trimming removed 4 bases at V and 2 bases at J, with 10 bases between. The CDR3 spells CASSPDKPYEQYF. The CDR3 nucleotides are TGTGCCAGCAGCCCGGACAAGCCCTACGAGCAGTACTTC.

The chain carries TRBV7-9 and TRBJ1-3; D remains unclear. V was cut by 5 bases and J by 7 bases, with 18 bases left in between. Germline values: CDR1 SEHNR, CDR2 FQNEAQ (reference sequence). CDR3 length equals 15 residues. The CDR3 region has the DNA TGTGCCAGCAGCCGGGGAGATGAAGTCGAGAACACCATATATTTT. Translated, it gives CASSRGDEVENTIYF. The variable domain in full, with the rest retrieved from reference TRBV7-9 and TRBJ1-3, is DTGVSQNPRHKITKRGQNVTFRCDPISEHNRLYWYRQTLGQGPEFLTYFQNEAQLEKSRLLSDRFSAERPKGSFSTLEIQRTEQGDSAMYLCASSRGDEVENTIYFGEGSWLTVV.

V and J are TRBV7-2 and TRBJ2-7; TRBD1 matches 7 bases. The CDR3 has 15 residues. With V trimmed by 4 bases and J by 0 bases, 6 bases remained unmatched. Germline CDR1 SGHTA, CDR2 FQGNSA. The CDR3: CASSSGQVSSYEQYF. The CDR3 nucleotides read TGTGCCAGCAGCTCTGGACAGGTGAGCTCCTACGAGCAGTACTTC.

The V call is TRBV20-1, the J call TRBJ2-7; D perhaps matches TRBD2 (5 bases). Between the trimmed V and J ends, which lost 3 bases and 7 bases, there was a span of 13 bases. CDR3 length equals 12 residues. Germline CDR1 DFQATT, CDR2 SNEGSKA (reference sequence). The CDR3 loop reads CSASASREEQYF. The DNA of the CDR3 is TGCAGTGCTAGTGCTTCGAGGGAGGAGCAGTACTTC.

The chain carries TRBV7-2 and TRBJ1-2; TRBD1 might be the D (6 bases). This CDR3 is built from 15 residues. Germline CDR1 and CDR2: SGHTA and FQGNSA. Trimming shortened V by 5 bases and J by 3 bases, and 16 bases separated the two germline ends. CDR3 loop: CASSPLDRSDYGYTF. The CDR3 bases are TGTGCCAGCAGCCCGCTGGACAGATCTGACTATGGCTACACCTTC.

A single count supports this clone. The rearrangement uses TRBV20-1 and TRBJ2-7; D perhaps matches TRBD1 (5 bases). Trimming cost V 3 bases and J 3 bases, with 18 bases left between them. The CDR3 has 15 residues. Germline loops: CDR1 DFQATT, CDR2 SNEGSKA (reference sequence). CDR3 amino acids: CSASSIGQGNYEQYF. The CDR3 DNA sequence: TGCAGTGCTAGTTCAATAGGGCAGGGCAACTACGAGCAGTACTTC.

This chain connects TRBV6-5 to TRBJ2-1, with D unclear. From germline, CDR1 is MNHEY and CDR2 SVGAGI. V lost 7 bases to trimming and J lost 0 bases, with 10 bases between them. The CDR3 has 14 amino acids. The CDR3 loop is CASIARNSYNEQFF. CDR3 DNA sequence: TGTGCCAGCATAGCACGGAACTCCTACAATGAGCAGTTCTTC.

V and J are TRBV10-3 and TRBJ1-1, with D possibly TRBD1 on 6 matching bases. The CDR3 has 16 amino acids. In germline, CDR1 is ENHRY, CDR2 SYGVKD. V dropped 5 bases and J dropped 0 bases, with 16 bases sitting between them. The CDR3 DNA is TGTGCCATCAGTCAAACCTCCGGGACAATGAACACTGAAGCTTTCTTT. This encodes CAISQTSGTMNTEAFF.